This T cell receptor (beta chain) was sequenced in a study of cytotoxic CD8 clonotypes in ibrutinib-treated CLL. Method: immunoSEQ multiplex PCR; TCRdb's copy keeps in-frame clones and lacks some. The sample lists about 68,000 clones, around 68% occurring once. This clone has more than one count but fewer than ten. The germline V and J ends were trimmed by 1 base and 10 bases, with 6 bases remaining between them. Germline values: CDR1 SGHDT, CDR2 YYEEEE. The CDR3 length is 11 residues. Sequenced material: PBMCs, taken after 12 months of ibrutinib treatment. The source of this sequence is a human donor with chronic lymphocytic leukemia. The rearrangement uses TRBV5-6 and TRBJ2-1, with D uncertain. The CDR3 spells CASSLLREQFF. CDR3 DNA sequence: TGTGCCAGCAGCTTGTTGCGGGAGCAGTTCTTC.